Shown below are 17 T cell receptor beta chains from a single sample sequenced in a study of blood T cell repertoires in COVID-19. The table came from immunoSEQ multiplex PCR; TCRdb's copy has only in-frame clones and leaves some out. The table includes a few hundred thousand clones, about 85% detected once. The sample comprised peripheral blood. These receptors were collected from a man aged 18 to 30 with active or convalescent COVID-19.

The chain combines TRBV30 with TRBJ1-6, with 8 nucleotides matching TRBD1. V was clipped by 4 bases and J by 6 bases; unmatched bases: 17. The CDR3 sequence is 18 residues long. CDR1 and CDR2 (germline): GTSNPN, SVGIG (reference sequence). CDR3: CAWIPGTGQGGVNSPLHF. The CDR3 coding sequence is TGTGCCTGGATCCCCGGGACAGGCCAGGGGGGGGTTAATTCACCCCTCCACTTT.

The CDR3 nucleotides read TGTGCCAGCAGTTCCGACAGCTATGGCTACACCTTC. Encoded protein: CASSSDSYGYTF. The V gene is TRBV2, the J gene TRBJ1-2; D is possibly TRBD1 (5 bases). The CDR3 consists of 12 residues. In germline, CDR1 is SNHLY, CDR2 FYNNEI. V was shortened by 5 bases and J by 4 bases, with 8 bases between the two germline ends.

The CDR3 region has the DNA TGTGCCAGCAGCGTAGGGTCCGAGAGCTCCTATAATTCACCCCTCCACTTT. The encoded protein is CASSVGSESSYNSPLHF. The chain is built from TRBV9 and TRBJ1-6, with D uncertain. The germline gives CDR1 SGDLS, CDR2 YYNGEE. Trimming pared 0 bases from V and 0 bases from J, leaving 10 bases between. The CDR3 length is 17 residues.

The chain links TRBV29-1 to TRBJ1-2, with a weak D call TRBD1 (5 bases). CDR1 and CDR2 from the germline V gene are SQVTM and ANQGSEA. This CDR3 has 14 amino acids. Trimming took off 3 bases at V and 5 bases at J, with 16 bases between the two ends. CDR3 loop: CSVERGSRKYGYTF. Written as DNA, the CDR3 is TGCAGCGTTGAGCGGGGGAGTCGGAAATATGGCTACACCTTC.

The chain recombines TRBV6-4 with TRBJ1-1, with a tentative D call TRBD1 (6 bases). V lost 6 bases, J lost 3 bases, and 23 bases lay in between. The CDR3 consists of 17 residues. CDR1 is MRHNA, CDR2 SNTAGT, per germline. As DNA, the CDR3 is TGTGCCAGCAGCGCTGACGTTTGGGGGCCCATAGACACTGAAGCTTTCTTT. Translated: CASSADVWGPIDTEAFF.

CDR3 in amino acids: CASSGQGSHQPQHF. The DNA of the CDR3 is TGTGCCAGCAGTGGACAGGGGAGCCATCAGCCCCAGCATTTT. The chain carries TRBV2 and TRBJ1-5; 8 bases match TRBD1. With V trimmed by 4 bases and J by 5 bases, 4 bases remained unmatched. The germline V gene encodes CDR1 SNHLY and CDR2 FYNNEI. The CDR3 runs to 14 residues.

The rearrangement uses TRBV28 and TRBJ2-3; TRBD2 matches at 12 bases. This CDR3 contains 16 residues. CDR1 is MDHEN, CDR2 SYDVKM, per germline. The ends lost 4 bases at V and 4 bases at J; junction bases unmatched: 6. CDR3 coding DNA: TGTGCCAGCAGTTCCCGACTAGCGGGGGACCCAGATACGCAGTATTTT. Translating gives CASSSRLAGDPDTQYF.

This chain uses TRBV5-1 with TRBJ2-5; 8 nucleotides line up with TRBD2. The V segment lost 3 bases and the J segment 3 bases; nucleotides outside the gene matches: 4. CDR3 length: 14 amino acids. CDR1 and CDR2 (germline): SGHRS, YFSETQ. CDR3 coding DNA: TGCGCCAGCAGCTGGGGACTAGTAGAAGAGACCCAGTACTTC. It yields the protein CASSWGLVEETQYF.

This clone has a handful of counts. CDR3 in amino acids: CASSTGSGANVLTF. The CDR3 DNA is TGTGCCAGTTCGACAGGCTCTGGGGCCAACGTCCTGACTTTC. The gene calls are TRBV19 and TRBJ2-6, with TRBD1 as a possible D gene (6 bases). CDR3 length equals 14 residues. Germline V gives CDR1 LNHDA, CDR2 SQIVND (reference sequence). The V end lost 8 bases, the J end lost 0 bases, and 8 bases lay between the germline ends.

In this sample, this clone turned up a few times. This rearrangement joins TRBV28 to TRBJ2-3; 9 bases fit TRBD1. This CDR3 region has 15 residues. Looked up from germline, CDR1 is MDHEN and CDR2 is SYDVKM. Losses at the gene ends were 7 bases for V and 5 bases for J; bases not matched to a gene: 10. CDR3 in DNA: TGTGCCAGCACCTCTCCCGGGACAGGGCTAGATACGCAGTATTTT. It encodes CASTSPGTGLDTQYF.

The V call is TRBV3-1 (or the pseudogene TRBV3-2), the J call TRBJ1-1; D remains unclear. V shed 2 bases and J shed 0 bases, with 7 bases lying between them. The CDR3 runs to 14 residues. Germline V gene data show CDR1 as LGHDT and CDR2 as YNNKEL (reference sequence). CDR3 region: CASSQRGMNTEAFF. Written as DNA, the CDR3 is TGTGCCAGCAGCCAACGGGGTATGAACACTGAAGCTTTCTTT.

The CDR3 loop reads CASRKSGSSKGQYF. CDR3 sequence (DNA): TGTGCCAGCAGGAAAAGCGGGAGCTCCAAGGGGCAGTATTTT. The chain links TRBV5-6 to TRBJ2-3; 8 bases align to TRBD2. The ends lost 5 bases at V and 11 bases at J; junction bases unmatched: 13. Per the germline V gene, CDR1 is SGHDT and CDR2 is YYEEEE. This CDR3 comprises 14 residues.

Regarding this clone: At the DNA level, this CDR3 is encoded by other sequences in the same sample as well. V and J are TRBV3-1 (or the pseudogene TRBV3-2) and TRBJ1-5; D uncertain. CDR1 LGHDT and CDR2 YNNKEL come from the germline V gene (reference sequence). CDR3 length equals 15 residues. The ends were cut back, 0 bases at V and 4 bases at J, with 10 bases in the middle. CDR3 protein: CASSQDAGINQPQHF. The DNA for the CDR3 is TGTGCCAGCAGCCAAGATGCGGGGATTAATCAGCCCCAGCATTTT.

This clone was observed a single time. V and J are TRBV24-1 and TRBJ2-1, with D possibly being TRBD2 (6 bases). This CDR3 has 15 amino acids. Germline V gives CDR1 KGHDR, CDR2 SFDVKD. The V end lost 8 bases, the J end lost 4 bases, and 17 bases lay between the germline ends. The CDR3 sequence is CATTGLANGYNEQFF. CDR3 sequence (DNA): TGTGCCACCACCGGGCTAGCGAATGGGTACAATGAGCAGTTCTTC.

The V and J genes are TRBV7-2 and TRBJ1-3, with D unclear. With 5 bases removed from V and 0 bases from J, the gap between germline ends came to 8 bases. The CDR3 has 14 residues. CDR1 and CDR2 from the germline V gene are SGHTA and FQGNSA. For the CDR3, the DNA is TGTGCCAGCAGCCGCTGGAGCTCTGGAAACACCATATATTTT. It yields the protein CASSRWSSGNTIYF.

This chain links TRBV11-2 with TRBJ2-2; 7 nucleotides align to TRBD1. CDR1 is SGHAT and CDR2 is FQNNGV in the germline V gene. V lost 5 bases to trimming and J lost 6 bases; unmatched junction nucleotides: 3. The CDR3 is 13 residues long. Here the CDR3 DNA reads TGTGCCAGCAGCAGTACAGGGGCCGGGGAGCTGTTTTTT. Translating it yields CASSSTGAGELFF. Complete variable domain (other parts from reference TRBV11-2 and TRBJ2-2): EAGVAQSPRYKIIEKRQSVAFWCNPISGHATLYWYQQILGQGPKLLIQFQNNGVVDDSQLPKDRFSAERLKGVDSTLKIQPAKLEDSAVYLCASSSTGAGELFFGEGSRLTVL.

V gene TRBV13 combines with J gene TRBJ2-7, with 10 bases aligning to TRBD1. V was pared by 5 bases and J by 0 bases, with 1 base of the junction left unmatched. CDR1 PRHDT and CDR2 FYEKMQ come from the germline V gene (reference sequence). This CDR3 is 14 amino acids long. The chain's CDR3 is CASSGTGDSYEQYF. DNA for the CDR3: TGTGCCAGCAGCGGGACAGGGGACTCCTACGAGCAGTACTTC.